The entry that follows covers one T cell receptor beta chain sequence. Its antigen remains unidentified. V shed 6 bases and J 4 bases; nucleotides not matched to a gene: 12. This CDR3 has 16 amino acids. Germline values: CDR1 SGHRS, CDR2 YFSETQ. The data were taken from a study of cytomegalovirus exposure and HLA in healthy donors. Study observations and caveats: Diagnosis of cytomegalovirus status made by the classifier reportedly showed high specificity and sensitivity. In vitro experiments confirmed that three CMV-associated chains were specific for CMV antigens.

Profiled with immunoSEQ multiplex PCR; TCRdb holds only in-frame clones, not every one. This sample has under 250,000 clones, with roughly 87% found just once. The V gene is TRBV5-1, the J gene TRBJ1-1; TRBD1 matches 10 bases. The receptor's source is a young man in good health and CMV-seropositive. Sequencing input: PBMCs. CDR3 bases: TGCGCCAGCACCACCGGGACAGGGGTTTTCGGCACTGAAGCTTTCTTT. Its translation is CASTTGTGVFGTEAFF.